This T cell receptor beta chain was documented in a study of cytomegalovirus exposure and HLA in healthy donors. Across the whole study: There were just under 400 genotyped donors. Of these, about 81% fell in the genetic ancestry cluster associated with self-reported Caucasian donors. The study's findings and limits: HLA alleles were associated with 17,000 or so TCR beta sequences in a later analysis at 0.05 false discovery rate. Per published reports, the classifier diagnosed cytomegalovirus status with high specificity and sensitivity.

Primers included in the PCR were 60 Vbeta and 13 Jbeta primers. Here immunoSEQ multiplex PCR was the method, and the copy in TCRdb shows in-frame clones only, minus some. This sample has some 160,000 clones, with 81% found just once. The length of the CDR3 is 14 residues. V lost 0 bases to trimming and J lost 9 bases, with 16 bases between them. CDR1 and CDR2 from the germline V gene are SGHRS and YFSETQ. As concerns this clone: Its specificity is unknown.

The sequence derives from a man between 45 and 60 years old in good health and CMV-seropositive. Source material: PBMCs. The chain has TRBV5-1 and TRBJ2-7; D call uncertain. The CDR3 nucleotides are TGCGCCAGCAGCTTGGAGCCGGGTTTTACGGCGCAGTACTTC. Translating gives CASSLEPGFTAQYF.